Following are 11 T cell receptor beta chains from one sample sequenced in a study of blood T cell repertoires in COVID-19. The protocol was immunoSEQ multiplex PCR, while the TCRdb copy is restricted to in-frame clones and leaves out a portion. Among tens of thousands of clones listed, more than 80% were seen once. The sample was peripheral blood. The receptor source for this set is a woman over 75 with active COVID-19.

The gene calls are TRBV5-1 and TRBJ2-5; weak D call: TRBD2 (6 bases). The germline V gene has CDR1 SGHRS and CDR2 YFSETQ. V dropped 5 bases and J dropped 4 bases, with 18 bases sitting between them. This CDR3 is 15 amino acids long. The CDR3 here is CASRSNVEGGETQYF. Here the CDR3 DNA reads TGCGCCAGCAGATCGAACGTGGAGGGTGGAGAGACCCAGTACTTC.

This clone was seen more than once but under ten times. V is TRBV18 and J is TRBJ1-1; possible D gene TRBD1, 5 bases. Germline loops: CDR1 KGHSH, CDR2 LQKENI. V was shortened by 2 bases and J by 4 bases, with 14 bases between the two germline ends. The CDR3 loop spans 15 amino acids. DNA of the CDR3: TGTGCCAGCTCACCATGGGGGGGGTCGGGCACTGAAGCTTTCTTT. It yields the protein CASSPWGGSGTEAFF.

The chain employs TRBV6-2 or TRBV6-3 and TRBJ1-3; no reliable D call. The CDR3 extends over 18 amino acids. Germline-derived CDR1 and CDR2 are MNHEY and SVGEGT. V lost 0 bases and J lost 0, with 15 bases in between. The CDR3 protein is CASSYSSAQINSGNTIYF. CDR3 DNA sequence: TGTGCCAGCAGTTACTCGAGCGCCCAGATCAACTCTGGAAACACCATATATTTT.

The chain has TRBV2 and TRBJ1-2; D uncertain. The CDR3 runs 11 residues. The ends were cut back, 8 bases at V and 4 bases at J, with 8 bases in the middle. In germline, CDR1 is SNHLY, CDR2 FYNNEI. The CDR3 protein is CASGESYGYTF. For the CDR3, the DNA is TGTGCCAGCGGAGAGAGCTATGGCTACACCTTC.

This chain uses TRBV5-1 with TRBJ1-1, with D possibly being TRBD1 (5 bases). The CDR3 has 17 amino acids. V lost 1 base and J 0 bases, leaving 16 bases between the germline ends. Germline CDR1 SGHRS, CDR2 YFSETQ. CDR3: CASSLIVLGRVNTEAFF. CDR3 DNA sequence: TGCGCCAGCAGCTTGATAGTTTTGGGCAGGGTGAACACTGAAGCTTTCTTT.

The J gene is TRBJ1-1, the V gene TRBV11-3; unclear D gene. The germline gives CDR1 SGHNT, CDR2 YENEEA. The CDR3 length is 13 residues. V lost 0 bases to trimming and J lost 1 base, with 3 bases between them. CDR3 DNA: TGTGCCAGCAGCTTAGAACAGAACACTGAAGCTTTCTTT. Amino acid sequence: CASSLEQNTEAFF.

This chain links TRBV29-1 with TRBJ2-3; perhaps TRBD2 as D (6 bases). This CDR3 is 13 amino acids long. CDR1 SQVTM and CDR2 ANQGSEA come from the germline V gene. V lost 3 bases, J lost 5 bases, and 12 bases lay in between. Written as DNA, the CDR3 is TGCAGCGTTGACGGGGGATCAGGAGATACGCAGTATTTT. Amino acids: CSVDGGSGDTQYF.

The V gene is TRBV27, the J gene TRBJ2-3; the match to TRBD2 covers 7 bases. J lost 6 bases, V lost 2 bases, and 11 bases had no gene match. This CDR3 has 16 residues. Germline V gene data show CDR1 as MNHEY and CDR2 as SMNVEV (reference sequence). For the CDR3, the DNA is TGTGCCAGCAGTTTAGAGGCTAGCGGCCTGGTGGATACGCAGTATTTT. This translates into CASSLEASGLVDTQYF.

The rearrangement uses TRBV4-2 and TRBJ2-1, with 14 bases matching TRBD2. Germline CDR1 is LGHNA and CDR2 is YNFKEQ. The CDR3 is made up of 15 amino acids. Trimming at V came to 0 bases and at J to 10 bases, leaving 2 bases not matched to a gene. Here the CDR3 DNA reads TGTGCCAGCAGCCAAGACTGGACTAGCGGGAGGGAGCAGTTCTTC. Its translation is CASSQDWTSGREQFF.

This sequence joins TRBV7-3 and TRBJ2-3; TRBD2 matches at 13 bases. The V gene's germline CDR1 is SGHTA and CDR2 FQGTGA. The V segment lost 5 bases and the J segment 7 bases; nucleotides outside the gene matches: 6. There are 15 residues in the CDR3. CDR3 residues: CASSRTSGSWNTQYF. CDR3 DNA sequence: TGTGCCAGCAGCAGGACTAGCGGGAGTTGGAATACGCAGTATTTT.

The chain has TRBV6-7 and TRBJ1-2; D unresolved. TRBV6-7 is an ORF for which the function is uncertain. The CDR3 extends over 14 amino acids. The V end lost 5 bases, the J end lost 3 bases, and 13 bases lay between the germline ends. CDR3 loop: CASSGPLGHYGYTF. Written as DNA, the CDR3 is TGTGCCAGCAGTGGCCCTCTTGGGCACTATGGCTACACCTTC.